What follows are 14 T cell receptor beta chains derived from one specimen sequenced in a study of blood T cell repertoires in COVID-19. TCRdb's copy holds only in-frame clones and misses some; the assay was immunoSEQ multiplex PCR. This table holds over 95,000 clones, roughly 89% found once. Specimen: peripheral blood. The receptors shown here come from a human donor with acute or convalescent COVID-19. The donor label of this sample is uncertain.

The chain carries TRBV14 and TRBJ2-7; D may be TRBD2 (7 bases). V was clipped by 5 bases and J by 1 base, with 21 bases between them. The CDR3 has 17 residues. Germline V gene sequence: CDR1 SGHDN, CDR2 FVKESK. CDR3 in amino acids: CASSSLGGGRNSYEQYF. The CDR3 DNA follows: TGTGCCAGCAGCTCACTTGGGGGGGGGCGAAATTCCTACGAGCAGTACTTC.

The sample holds one count of this clone. The rearrangement uses TRBV7-2 and TRBJ1-5; TRBD1 matches 7 bases. The germline gives CDR1 SGHTA, CDR2 FQGNSA. The V and J ends lost 0 bases and 2 bases, in that order; junction bases with no gene match: 1. The CDR3 is made up of 15 amino acids. In nucleotides, the CDR3 is TGTGCCAGCAGCTTAGCAGGGGGCGGCAATCAGCCCCAGCATTTT. The encoded protein is CASSLAGGGNQPQHF. The variable domain in full, with the rest retrieved from reference TRBV7-2 and TRBJ1-5, is GAGVSQSPSNKVTEKGKDVELRCDPISGHTALYWYRQSLGQGLEFLIYFQGNSAPDKSGLPSDRFSAERTGGSVSTLTIQRTQQEDSAVYLCASSLAGGGNQPQHFGDGTRLSIL.

The V and J genes are TRBV4-3 and TRBJ1-2, with D possibly being TRBD1 (6 bases). Germline values: CDR1 LGHNA, CDR2 YSLEER. The CDR3 totals 16 residues. V shed 0 bases and J shed 4 bases, with 15 bases lying between them. The CDR3 DNA reads TGCGCCAGCAGCCAAGATTTGACAGGACACTTCTATGGCTACACCTTC. Encoded protein: CASSQDLTGHFYGYTF.

The rearrangement uses TRBV10-3 and TRBJ2-1, with 10 bases lining up with TRBD2. Germline assignment: CDR1 ENHRY and CDR2 SYGVKD. The CDR3 is 15 residues long. V was pared by 0 bases and J by 9 bases, with 5 bases of the junction left unmatched. The CDR3 here is CAISESSSGSPEQFF. For the CDR3, the DNA is TGTGCCATCAGTGAGTCTTCTAGCGGGAGCCCTGAGCAGTTCTTC.

The rearrangement joins TRBV29-1 to TRBJ2-7; the match to TRBD2 covers 9 bases. V shed 6 bases and J 6 bases; nucleotides not matched to a gene: 9. Germline CDR1 SQVTM, CDR2 ANQGSEA. The CDR3 is made up of 13 amino acids. The CDR3 coding sequence is TGCAGCGTCCTGCGGGGGGGTGATGCCGAGCAGTACTTC. Amino acids: CSVLRGGDAEQYF.

The J gene is TRBJ2-1, the V gene TRBV20-1; a weak D match, TRBD1 (6 bases). Germline V CDR1 and CDR2: DFQATT, SNEGSKA (reference sequence). Trimming removed 3 bases at V and 3 bases at J, with 9 bases between. The CDR3 is 13 amino acids. CDR3 region: CSASPGVYNEQFF. The CDR3 coding sequence is TGCAGTGCTAGTCCAGGGGTCTACAATGAGCAGTTCTTC.

The chain links TRBV5-6 to TRBJ2-2; 10 bases map to TRBD1. The CDR3 runs 16 residues. Per germline, CDR1 SGHDT and CDR2 YYEEEE. The J segment lost 2 bases and the V segment lost 0 bases, leaving 1 base of the junction unmatched. DNA of the CDR3: TGTGCCAGCAGCTTGGAGACAGGGGGCAACACCGGGGAGCTGTTTTTT. This translates into CASSLETGGNTGELFF.

The chain joins TRBV7-7 to TRBJ2-1; 7 nucleotides match TRBD2. The CDR3 extends over 15 amino acids. Germline-derived CDR1 and CDR2 are SSHAT and FNYEAQ (reference sequence). Germline trimming cut 1 base from V and 10 bases from J; bases unmatched to any gene: 10. The CDR3 nucleotides read TGTGCCAGCAGCTTAGGGTGGGAAACTAGCGACGAGCAGTTCTTC. Translating it yields CASSLGWETSDEQFF.

The chain uses TRBV30 and TRBJ2-5; TRBD1 is a possible D gene (5 bases). The CDR3 runs to 13 residues. Germline V gives CDR1 GTSNPN, CDR2 SVGIG (reference sequence). V dropped 2 bases and J dropped 2 bases, with 9 bases sitting between them. The CDR3 DNA reads TGTGCCTGGAGTAGGGGTCATCAAGAGACCCAGTACTTC. Its translation is CAWSRGHQETQYF.

This rearrangement joins TRBV4-3 to TRBJ2-2; D perhaps matches TRBD1 (6 bases). The ends were cut back, 3 bases at V and 6 bases at J, with 14 bases in the middle. This CDR3 has 15 residues. CDR1 and CDR2 from the germline V gene are LGHNA and YSLEER. The CDR3 sequence: CASSQAAGVAGELFF. DNA of the CDR3: TGCGCCAGCAGCCAGGCGGCAGGGGTTGCCGGGGAGCTGTTTTTT.

The rearrangement links TRBV10-3 to TRBJ1-5; D remains ambiguous. CDR1 and CDR2 (germline): ENHRY, SYGVKD. The V and J ends lost 3 bases and 1 base respectively, with 13 bases between them. CDR3 length: 16 amino acids. The CDR3 DNA is TGTGCCATCAGTGATCAAGCCGTGGTCAGCAATCAGCCCCAGCATTTT. Encoded protein: CAISDQAVVSNQPQHF.

V is TRBV28 and J is TRBJ2-7, with 9 bases matching TRBD2. After removal of 4 bases from V and 3 bases from J, the junction contained 7 bases not matched to a gene. There are 15 residues in the CDR3. Germline V gene lookup returns CDR1 MDHEN and CDR2 SYDVKM. This CDR3 is CASSSPGLAFYEQYF. The CDR3, as DNA: TGTGCCAGCAGTTCTCCGGGACTAGCATTCTACGAGCAGTACTTC.

V and J are TRBV19 and TRBJ1-4, with TRBD1 identical over 9 bases. The germline gives CDR1 LNHDA, CDR2 SQIVND (reference sequence). Trimming took 10 bases from V and 4 from J; bases not matched to a gene: 4. The CDR3 covers 13 residues. The CDR3 DNA is TGTGCCACCACGGGACAGGGTAATGAAAAACTGTTTTTT. Protein product: CATTGQGNEKLFF.

This clone has a handful of counts. The chain couples TRBV5-1 to TRBJ1-6, with TRBD1 matching 8 bases. The CDR3 loop spans 15 amino acids. The germline gives CDR1 SGHRS, CDR2 YFSETQ. V dropped 4 bases and J dropped 6; count of bases not matched to a gene: 6. The CDR3 sequence is CASSSDTGGNSPLHF. The CDR3 DNA reads TGCGCCAGCAGCAGCGATACAGGGGGTAATTCACCCCTCCACTTT.